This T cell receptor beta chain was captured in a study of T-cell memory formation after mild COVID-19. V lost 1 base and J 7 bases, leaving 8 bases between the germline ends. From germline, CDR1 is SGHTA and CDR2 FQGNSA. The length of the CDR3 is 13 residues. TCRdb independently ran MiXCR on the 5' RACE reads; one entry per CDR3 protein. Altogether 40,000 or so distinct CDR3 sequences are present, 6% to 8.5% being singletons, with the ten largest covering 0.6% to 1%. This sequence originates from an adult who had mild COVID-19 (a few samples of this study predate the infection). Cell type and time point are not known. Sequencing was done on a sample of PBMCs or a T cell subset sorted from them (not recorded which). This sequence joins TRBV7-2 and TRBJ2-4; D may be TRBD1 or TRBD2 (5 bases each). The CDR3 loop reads CASSLDRDNIQYF. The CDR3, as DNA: TGTGCCAGCAGCTTAGATAGGGACAACATTCAGTACTTC.